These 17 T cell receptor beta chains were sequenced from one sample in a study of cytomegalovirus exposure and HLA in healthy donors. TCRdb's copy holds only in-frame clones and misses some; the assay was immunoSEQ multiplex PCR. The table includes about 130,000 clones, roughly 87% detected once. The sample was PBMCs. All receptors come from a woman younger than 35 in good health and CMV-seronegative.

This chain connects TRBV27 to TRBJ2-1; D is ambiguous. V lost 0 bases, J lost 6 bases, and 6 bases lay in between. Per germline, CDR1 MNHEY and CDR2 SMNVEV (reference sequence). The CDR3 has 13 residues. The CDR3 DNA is TGTGCCAGCAGTTTATCCGTCGGCAATGAGCAGTTCTTC. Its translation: CASSLSVGNEQFF.

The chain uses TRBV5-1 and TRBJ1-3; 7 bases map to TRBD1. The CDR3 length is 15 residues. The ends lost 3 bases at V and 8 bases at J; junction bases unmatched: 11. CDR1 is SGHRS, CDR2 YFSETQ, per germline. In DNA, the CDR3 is TGCGCCAGCAGCTCAACAGGGGCCCCCCTGGACACCATATATTTT. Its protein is CASSSTGAPLDTIYF.

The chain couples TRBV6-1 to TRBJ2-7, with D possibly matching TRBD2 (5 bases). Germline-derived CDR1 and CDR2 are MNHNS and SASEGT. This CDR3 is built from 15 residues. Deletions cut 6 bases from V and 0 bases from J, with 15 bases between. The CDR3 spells CASRPSSGGSYEQYF. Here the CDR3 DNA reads TGTGCCAGCAGGCCCTCGAGCGGAGGCTCCTACGAGCAGTACTTC.

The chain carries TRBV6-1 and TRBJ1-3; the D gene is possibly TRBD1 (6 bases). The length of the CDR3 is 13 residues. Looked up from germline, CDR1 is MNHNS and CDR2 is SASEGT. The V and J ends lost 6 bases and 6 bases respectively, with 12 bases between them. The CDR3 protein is CASRTGRENTIYF. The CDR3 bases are TGTGCCAGCAGGACAGGACGTGAAAACACCATATATTTT.

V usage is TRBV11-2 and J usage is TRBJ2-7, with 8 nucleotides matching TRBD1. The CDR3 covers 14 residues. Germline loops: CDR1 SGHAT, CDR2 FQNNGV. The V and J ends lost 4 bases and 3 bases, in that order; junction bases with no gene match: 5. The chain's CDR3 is CASSSDRGFYEQYF. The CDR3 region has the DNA TGTGCCAGCAGCTCCGACAGGGGTTTCTACGAGCAGTACTTC.

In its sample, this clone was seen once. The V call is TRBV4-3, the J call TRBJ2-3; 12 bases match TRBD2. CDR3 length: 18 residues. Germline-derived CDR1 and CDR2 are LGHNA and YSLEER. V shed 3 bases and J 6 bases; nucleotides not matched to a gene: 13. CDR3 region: CASSQFPSGRAMPDTQYF. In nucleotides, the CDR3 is TGCGCCAGCAGCCAGTTCCCTAGCGGGAGGGCCATGCCCGATACGCAGTATTTT.

The CDR3 sequence: CASSFIQDRQPQHF. DNA of the CDR3: TGTGCCAGCAGTTTCATCCAGGACAGACAGCCCCAGCATTTT. The V and J genes are TRBV28 and TRBJ1-5; D perhaps matches TRBD1 (6 bases). CDR1 and CDR2 (germline): MDHEN, SYDVKM. Deletions cut 3 bases from V and 7 bases from J, with 13 bases between. The CDR3 extends over 14 amino acids. Together with reference TRBV28 and TRBJ1-5, the CDR3 gives the full variable domain: DVKVTQSSRYLVKRTGEKVFLECVQDMDHENMFWYRQDPGLGLRLIYFSYDVKMKEKGDIPEGYSVSREKKERFSLILESASTNQTSMYLCASSFIQDRQPQHFGDGTRLSIL.

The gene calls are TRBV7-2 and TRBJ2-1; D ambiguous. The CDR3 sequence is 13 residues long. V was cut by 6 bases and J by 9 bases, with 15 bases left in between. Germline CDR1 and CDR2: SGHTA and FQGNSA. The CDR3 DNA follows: TGTGCCAGCAGATCCTCCTTAGAAGCTGAGCAGTTCTTC. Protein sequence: CASRSSLEAEQFF.

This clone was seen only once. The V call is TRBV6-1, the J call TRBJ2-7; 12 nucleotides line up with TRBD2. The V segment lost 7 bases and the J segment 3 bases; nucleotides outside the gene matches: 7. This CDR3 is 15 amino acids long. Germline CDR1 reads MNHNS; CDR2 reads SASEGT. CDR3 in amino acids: CASNQLAGGNYEQYV. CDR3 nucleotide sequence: TGTGCCAGCAACCAACTAGCGGGGGGCAACTACGAGCAGTACGTC.

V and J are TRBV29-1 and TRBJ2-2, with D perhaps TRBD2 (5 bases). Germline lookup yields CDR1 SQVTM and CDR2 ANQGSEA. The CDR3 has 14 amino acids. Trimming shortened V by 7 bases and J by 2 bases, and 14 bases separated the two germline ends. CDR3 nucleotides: TGCAGCGCCAAGGCACGGACTAACACCGGGGAGCTGTTTTTT. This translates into CSAKARTNTGELFF.

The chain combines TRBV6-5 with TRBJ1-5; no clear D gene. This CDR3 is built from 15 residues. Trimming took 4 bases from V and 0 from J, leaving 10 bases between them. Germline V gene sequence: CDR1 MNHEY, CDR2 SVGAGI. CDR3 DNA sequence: TGTGCCAGCAGTTTCGGTCGATATAGCAATCAGCCCCAGCATTTT. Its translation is CASSFGRYSNQPQHF.

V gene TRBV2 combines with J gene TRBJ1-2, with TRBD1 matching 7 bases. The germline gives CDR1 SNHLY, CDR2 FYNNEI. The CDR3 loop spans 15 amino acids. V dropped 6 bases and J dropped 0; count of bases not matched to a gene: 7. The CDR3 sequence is CASRVTGAANYGYTF. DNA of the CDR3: TGTGCCAGCAGGGTTACAGGGGCAGCTAACTATGGCTACACCTTC.

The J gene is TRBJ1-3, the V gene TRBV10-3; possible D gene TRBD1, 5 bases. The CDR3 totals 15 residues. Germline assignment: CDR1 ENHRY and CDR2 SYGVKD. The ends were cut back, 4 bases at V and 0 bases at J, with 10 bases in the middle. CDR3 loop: CAISASDSSGNTIYF. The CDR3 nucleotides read TGTGCCATCAGTGCCTCCGACAGCTCTGGAAACACCATATATTTT.

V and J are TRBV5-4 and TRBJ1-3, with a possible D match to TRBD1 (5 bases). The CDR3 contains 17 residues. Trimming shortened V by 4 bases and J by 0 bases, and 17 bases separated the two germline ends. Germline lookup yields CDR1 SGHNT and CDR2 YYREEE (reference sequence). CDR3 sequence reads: CASSPDIHGNSGNTIYF. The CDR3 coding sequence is TGTGCCAGCAGCCCGGACATCCACGGCAACTCTGGAAACACCATATATTTT.

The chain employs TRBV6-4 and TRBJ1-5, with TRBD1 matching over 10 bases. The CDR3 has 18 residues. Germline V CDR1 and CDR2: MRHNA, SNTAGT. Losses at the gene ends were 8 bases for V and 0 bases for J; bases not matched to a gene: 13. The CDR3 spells CASPDPGQGSYSNQPQHF. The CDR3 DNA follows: TGTGCCAGCCCTGACCCGGGACAGGGGTCCTATAGCAATCAGCCCCAGCATTTT.

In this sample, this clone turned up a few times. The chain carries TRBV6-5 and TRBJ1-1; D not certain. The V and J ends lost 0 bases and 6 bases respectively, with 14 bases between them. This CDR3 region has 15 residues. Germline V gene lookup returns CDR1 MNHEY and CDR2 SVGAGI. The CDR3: CASSYSSRFGPEAFF. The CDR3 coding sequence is TGTGCCAGCAGTTACTCGAGTAGATTCGGTCCTGAAGCTTTCTTT.

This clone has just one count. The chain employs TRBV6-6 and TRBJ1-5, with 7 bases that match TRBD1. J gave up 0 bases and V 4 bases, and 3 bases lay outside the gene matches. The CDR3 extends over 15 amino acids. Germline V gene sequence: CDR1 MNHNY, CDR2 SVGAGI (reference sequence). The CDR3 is CASSWKGASNQPQHF. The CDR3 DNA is TGTGCCAGCAGTTGGAAGGGGGCTAGCAATCAGCCCCAGCATTTT.